This T cell receptor beta chain emerged from a study of cytomegalovirus exposure and HLA in healthy donors (dated 2017 in TCRdb). Regarding the complete study: In an earlier analysis of 587 of the donors, 276 Gb of sequence data and approximately 120 million unique TCR beta sequences from some 170 million T cells were reported. About 300 gigabases of sequencing data and 78 million or so unique TCR sequences were included in an early release covering around 650 HLA-typed donors. The genetic ancestry cluster associated with self-reported Caucasian donors included 81% of the roughly 400 genotyped donors. The study aimed to test whether signatures of past pathogen exposure could be identified by cataloging public T cell receptors. The study profiled the T cell repertoires of more than 500 subjects by immunosequencing and related them to cytomegalovirus serostatus. Besides the first cohort of roughly 660 subjects, a separate validation cohort made up of 120 or so different subjects was used. High-throughput TCR immunosequencing, statistical association of individual TCRs with disease status, and machine learning were combined to predict cytomegalovirus infection status. To study patterns of TCR occurrence, a later analysis re-analyzed previously published TCR beta repertoires from 666 donors and added high-resolution HLA genotyping. Rather than using new phenotypic data, the later analysis identified candidate immune exposures from TCR beta sequences and from how often those sequences occurred across donors. In an earlier analysis of roughly 540 of the donors, high-throughput TCR beta sequencing was used to judge whether each TCR beta V gene segment behaved as functional or pseudogenic. Donor age, sex, ethnicity and CMV serostatus were compiled alongside the repertoire data. Genome-wide SNP genotypes for about three fifths of the roughly 670 donors were used in a later genetic analysis, which treated that subset as a discovery cohort. All discovery cohort repertoires had been generated using a single sequencing platform. HLA typing covered class I and class II loci at four-digit resolution. Typing coverage differed by locus: A, B, C, DRB1 and DQB1 were typed in roughly 629-640 donors, DQA1 in roughly 510, DPA1 in around 610, and DPB1 in just under 490. Because of strong linkage in the cohort, roughly five DR-DQ haplotypes were treated as single units for association and clustering. Across about 370 genotyped donors of the cohort, an average of roughly 200,000 unique TCR beta nucleotide sequences per donor were sequenced, and approximately 17% of those sequences were non-productive.

In the case of this clone: The antigen this receptor binds is unknown. No much larger clone is present one base from it, and per-base qualities are unavailable.

The CDR3 sequence holds 13 residues, the cysteine and phenylalanine included. Only the CDR3 region is kept as DNA, spanning 39 bases read in frame from base 1. The germline V gene supplies CDR1 SGHNT and CDR2 YENEEA. V loses 2 bases of germline sequence and J loses 7 bases, and the interval between the two ends is 11 bases. The paper as a whole reports these results and caveats: A further reported finding was that TCR beta sequences accurately predicted the HLA-A and HLA-B alleles for most subjects in the first cohort. Specific HLA alleles were associated with over 15,000 TCR beta sequences at a false discovery rate of 0.05 in a later analysis. In a later analysis, most CMV-associated TCR beta chains were found to appear HLA-restricted, with HLA associations seemingly driven largely by CMV exposure. A later analysis found that TCR association rates varied across HLA loci, with DRB1 alleles showing the most associated TCRs and HLA-C alleles the fewest. The sequencing pipeline was judged likely to have produced a cluster of highly shared sequence variants as a technical artifact. The 87-base-pair reads could not distinguish some IMGT-functional V segments, including TRBV6-2 and TRBV6-3, so those segments were excluded. Across donors, most TCR sequences were observed very rarely, whereas some public TCRs were present in many individuals. A later analysis reported that several top co-occurrence clusters appeared linked to parvovirus B19, influenza, CMV and Epstein-Barr virus. Over 15 rarely observed V segments, including chromosome 9 orphons, were excluded from the earlier analysis of about 610 of the donors because counts were too low. Presence/absence analyses assumed roughly uniform sequencing depth across donors, an assumption that may not hold. Because HLA typing was missing for some donors at each locus, association tests included only the typed subset. When HLA alleles, especially DR and DQ, strongly co-occurred, TCR associations were difficult to assign to individual alleles. In the study, about 150 TCR beta chains were listed as associated with cytomegalovirus. In this cohort, only TCR beta chains were sequenced, and detectable features were limited by the absence of alpha or paired-chain data. In an earlier analysis of approximately 600 of the donors, most TCR beta V segments were observed in productive rearrangements about 87% or about 30% of the time, broadly matching IMGT annotations. In vitro tests confirmed that a few of the cytomegalovirus-associated TCR beta chains recognize cytomegalovirus antigens. The classifier was reported to diagnose cytomegalovirus status with high specificity and sensitivity in both the original and validation cohorts. In a later analysis, HLA-associated TCR beta chains showed more clonal expansion and lower generation probabilities than non-associated chains that were equally common. Correlated functional status among segregating V segments might be attributable to linkage disequilibrium, but an unknown experimental factor could not be ruled out. V-gene and J-gene trimming of TCR beta chains was associated with a missense DCLRE1C variant in a later genetic analysis, and the association was replicated in an independent cohort. It was suggested by the authors that the approach could potentially be generalized to other disease states and immunological phenotypes. In a later genetic analysis, fewer N-insertions in productive TCRs were reported among donors in an Asian-associated ancestry cluster than the roughly 710-donor mean. The only immune exposure information available for the cohort was CMV serostatus.

In total, 500 to 700 healthy bone marrow donors made up the cohort. Cohort members were all nominally healthy when sampled, although unrecorded immune exposures were likely present. The donor tested CMV seronegative and was one of the 352 seronegative cohort members. A peripheral blood sample was collected from each donor, and TCR beta sequencing was performed on peripheral blood mononuclear cells. Genomic DNA extraction from the blood cell samples was performed with the Qiagen DNeasy Blood Extraction Kit. Libraries came from the immunoSEQ multiplex PCR assay. The multiplex PCR relied on a mix of 60 forward primers for TCR Vbeta segments and 13 reverse primers for TCR Jbeta segments. The CDR3 region of rearranged TCR beta genes was amplified from genomic DNA with a multiplex PCR assay. The amplified TCR beta libraries were sequenced on the Illumina HiSeq System as 87-base-pair reads. Processing in the source paper ran as follows. Across the 600 to 700 repertoires, a later analysis counted tens of millions of unique TCR beta chains, some 11 million of which were shared by at least two donors. A nearest-neighbor algorithm error-corrected the raw reads and collapsed the reads into unique sequences, merging closely related sequences to remove PCR and sequencing errors. To assign V, D and J gene segments, CDR3 sequences were aligned to IMGT reference sequences. For a sequence to be retained, at least a six-nucleotide match to both a V gene segment and a J gene segment was required. A rearrangement counted as productive if the CDR3 had no stop codons and remained in frame with V and J, and every other rearrangement counted as non-productive. Following IMGT convention, CDR3 was defined as the stretch from the second conserved V-encoded cysteine to the conserved J-encoded phenylalanine. The earlier analysis of more than 450 of the donors excluded sequences that lacked an unambiguous match to a single V gene segment. An earlier analysis of roughly 590 of the donors called V segments functional above 56.7% productive rearrangements and segregating when the between-donor standard deviation exceeded 5%. A statistical classification framework was built to diagnose cytomegalovirus status from the catalog of TCR beta chain sequences. V and J gene assignment, in a later analysis, came from comparing TCR nucleotide sequences with IMGT/GENE-DB human TR gene sequences. In a later analysis, CDR3 sequences and most-parsimonious VDJ recombination scenarios were assigned using the TCRdist pipeline. In a later analysis, each TCR beta chain was defined by its CDR3 amino acid sequence together with its V-gene family, and reads lacking a unique V-gene family were excluded. As a way to deal with suspected cross-contamination and a sequencing artifact, a later analysis dropped roughly 600 nucleotide sequences that were highly shared and had low generation probability. A later analysis calculated a clonal expansion index for each public chain from normalized within-repertoire ranks of inferred template counts. In a later analysis, generation probabilities were computed with a VDJ recombination model fitted to out-of-frame rearrangements, and the resulting probabilities were checked against IGoR. A later analysis scored TCR-TCR, TCR-HLA and TCR-CMV co-occurrence with hypergeometric tests, applying a repertoire-size bias correction to TCR pairs. In a later analysis, false discovery rates were estimated by permuting HLA or CMV assignments 20 times. In a later analysis, co-occurring TCRs were grouped with DBSCAN, and TCRdist sequence similarity was added when clustering was performed within HLA-allele-positive subsets. Co-occurrence clustering excluded repertoires with fewer than 30,000 or more than 120,000 public chains, plus five with anomalous nucleotide sharing. Here the immuneACCESS table is served through TCRdb, limited to in-frame sequences with V and J called. Missing clones are a known gap in these copies; in checked studies unresolved V genes cover under half, and the rest lacks a known reason. The V and J calls and clone size come from that table; D and trimming were worked out from the DNA. The sample contains about 270,000 clones, approximately 70% of them found a single time. 2% to 2.5% of the sample comes from the top ten.

The sequence came from a female donor in good health and CMV-seronegative. The rearranged chain carries TRBV11-3 and TRBJ1-1; a confident D gene designation cannot be given. The specimen was PBMCs. The sequenced DNA: TGTGCCAGCAGCTTATCCTCTCTATTTGAAGCTTTCTTT. Its coded protein is CASSLSSLFEAFF.